This T cell receptor beta chain was obtained from a study of blood T cell repertoires in COVID-19. Whole-study context: The analysed material was cDNA or gDNA that came from T cells, B-cell-depleted T cells, or PBMCs.

As originally analysed: By means of reference gene primer amplification, nucleated cell counts were estimated. Profiling relied on immunoSEQ multiplex PCR, and the TCRdb table lists in-frame clones only, not all of them. V and J calls and clone size come straight from that table; D and trimming were deduced from the DNA. The sample contains 300,000 to 450,000 clones, more than 75% of which appear only once. The CDR3 loop spans 16 amino acids. Germline V gene data show CDR1 as MDHEN and CDR2 as SYDVKM. V was cut by 6 bases and J by 0 bases, with 17 bases left in between. Sequences were obtained from peripheral blood. The V call is TRBV28, the J call TRBJ1-2; D is uncertain. The TCR was taken from a human donor in a cohort sampled during active COVID-19. CDR3 amino acids: CASSPRRWETNYGYTF. In DNA, the CDR3 is TGTGCCAGCAGCCCTCGGAGGTGGGAGACTAACTATGGCTACACCTTC.